This T cell receptor (beta chain) was documented in a study of blood T cells in healthy people across ages. Study conclusions and caveats: Diversity estimated from one million T cells was considered an underestimate. Long-lived donors exceeded aged donors in naive CD4+ cells and diversity.

With a J-beta primer mix and a sample-barcoded 5' primer, a second PCR ran about 7 to 11 cycles. Each cDNA was tagged by a template-switch adaptor containing 12 random nucleotides. TCRdb fed the 5' RACE reads into MiXCR, producing one record per CDR3 protein. There are around 1,800,000 distinct CDR3 sequences in the sample; about 39% occur only once, and 20% to 25% lies in the top ten. Germline V gives CDR1 DFQATT, CDR2 SNEGSKA (reference sequence). V lost 6 bases, J lost 4 bases, and 8 bases stayed unmatched. This CDR3 spans 13 amino acids. Points on this clonotype: Antigen unknown.

The sequence was collected from a human donor in good health. V gene TRBV20-1 combines with J gene TRBJ1-1, with 7 bases that match TRBD1. Sequenced sample: blood. In DNA form, the CDR3 reads TGCAGTGCCCACACAGGGGTGAGCACTGAAGCTTTCTTT. Its protein product is CSAHTGVSTEAFF.